This TCR beta chain stems from a study of graft-versus-host responses after intestinal transplantation. About the research overall: Transplant types were multivisceral, liver-intestinal, or isolated intestinal. Anti-thymocyte globulin induction, then tacrolimus and steroids for around 3 years, went to all recipients.

The germline V gene has CDR1 LNHDA and CDR2 SQIVND (reference sequence). The CDR3 runs 15 residues. V was clipped by 7 bases and J by 0 bases, with 13 bases between them. Assay: immunoSEQ multiplex PCR; the TCRdb copy retains only in-frame clones and omits some. This sample has tens of thousands of clones, with 85% to 95% found just once. With regard to this clone: The antigen is undetermined.

The receptor comes from a human donor who received an intestinal transplant. V usage is TRBV19 and J usage is TRBJ1-3, with a tentative D call TRBD1 (6 bases). Sequences were derived from unstimulated CD8+ T cells sorted from spleen or lymph node cells, sampled before intestinal transplant. DNA for the CDR3: TGTGCCAGTACCATTACAGGGAGCTCTGGAAACACCATATATTTT. This translates into CASTITGSSGNTIYF.